What follows are 21 T cell receptor beta chains derived from one specimen sequenced in a study of blood T cell repertoires in COVID-19. Clones were sequenced by immunoSEQ multiplex PCR, and TCRdb holds only the in-frame ones, with some missing. The sample has over 250,000 clones; about 89% are singletons. The sample taken for sequencing was peripheral blood. The receptors come from a woman aged 50 to 60 with acute or convalescent COVID-19.

This clone was counted a single time. This chain joins TRBV6-5 and TRBJ2-5, with a weak D call TRBD2 (5 bases). CDR3 length: 14 amino acids. Germline values: CDR1 MNHEY, CDR2 SVGAGI. V was shortened by 6 bases and J by 5 bases, with 16 bases between the two germline ends. CDR3 bases: TGTGCCAGCAGCCTCGGACGGGGTGTGGAGACCCAGTACTTC. Protein product: CASSLGRGVETQYF.

The chain has TRBV9 and TRBJ1-2, with 8 bases lining up with TRBD1. J was trimmed by 0 bases and V by 4 bases; bases with no gene match: 5. The germline CDR1 and CDR2 sequences are SGDLS and YYNGEE. CDR3 length: 15 residues. The CDR3 nucleotides read TGTGCCAGCAGCTCCCAGGGGGCGGCTAACTATGGCTACACCTTC. Translated: CASSSQGAANYGYTF.

The V call is TRBV11-3, the J call TRBJ1-1; TRBD1 might be the D (6 bases). The germline gives CDR1 SGHNT, CDR2 YENEEA. The CDR3 has 15 residues. With 5 bases removed from V and 1 base from J, the gap between germline ends came to 14 bases. Here the CDR3 DNA reads TGTGCCAGCAGCCCCCGTTCAGGGGCGAACACTGAAGCTTTCTTT. Amino acids: CASSPRSGANTEAFF.

The V call is TRBV18, the J call TRBJ1-2; D is perhaps TRBD1 (6 bases). This CDR3 is built from 15 residues. CDR1 is KGHSH and CDR2 is LQKENI in the germline V gene. V gave up 1 base and J gave up 4 bases, with 13 bases separating them. The CDR3 protein is CASSPLRGAAYGYTF. Written as DNA, the CDR3 is TGTGCCAGCTCACCACTCCGGGGGGCGGCCTATGGCTACACCTTC.

The rearrangement uses TRBV5-1 and TRBJ1-3, with D unresolved. The CDR3 has 15 amino acids. V was clipped by 0 bases and J by 2 bases, with 9 bases between them. CDR1 SGHRS and CDR2 YFSETQ come from the germline V gene. The chain's CDR3 is CASSLVGVPGNTIYF. The CDR3 nucleotides read TGCGCCAGCAGCTTGGTGGGAGTCCCTGGAAACACCATATATTTT.

CDR3 sequence (DNA): TGTGCCAGCAGCTTAAATGCGCGCGCGGGGAACGGGGGTGAGCAGTTCTTC. Translating it yields CASSLNARAGNGGEQFF. The chain has TRBV7-3 and TRBJ2-1, with a weak D call TRBD2 (6 bases). V gave up 1 base and J gave up 9 bases, with 22 bases separating them. CDR3 length equals 17 residues. Germline CDR1 reads SGHTA; CDR2 reads FQGTGA. Full variable domain (outside the CDR3, taken from reference TRBV7-3 and TRBJ2-1): GAGVSQTPSNKVTEKGKYVELRCDPISGHTALYWYRQSLGQGPEFLIYFQGTGAADDSGLPNDRFFAVRPEGSVSTLKIQRTERGDSAVYLCASSLNARAGNGGEQFFGPGTRLTVL.

This sequence joins TRBV19 and TRBJ2-2; 11 nucleotides align to TRBD1. The V gene end was trimmed by 6 bases and the J gene end by 3 bases; junction bases not matched to a gene: 3. Germline lookup yields CDR1 LNHDA and CDR2 SQIVND (reference sequence). The CDR3 extends over 15 amino acids. CDR3 DNA sequence: TGTGCCAGTAGATTGGGACAGGGGGACACCGGGGAGCTGTTTTTT. It translates to CASRLGQGDTGELFF. The full variable domain, rest sourced from reference TRBV19 and TRBJ2-2, is DGGITQSPKYLFRKEGQNVTLSCEQNLNHDAMYWYRQDPGQGLRLIYYSQIVNDFQKGDIAEGYSVSREKKESFPLTVTSAQKNPTAFYLCASRLGQGDTGELFFGEGSRLTVL.

This clone was seen just once. This chain uses TRBV27 with TRBJ2-7; possibly TRBD2 for D (6 bases). Germline V CDR1 and CDR2: MNHEY, SMNVEV (reference sequence). CDR3 size: 12 residues. The V and J ends lost 4 bases and 4 bases respectively, with 8 bases between them. Here the CDR3 DNA reads TGTGCCAGCAGTTCCGGGGGTTACGAGCAGTACTTC. Protein product: CASSSGGYEQYF.

The V gene is TRBV6-2 or TRBV6-3, the J gene TRBJ1-5; D perhaps matches TRBD1 (6 bases). The CDR3 sequence is 17 residues long. Germline loops: CDR1 MNHEY, CDR2 SVGEGT. V lost 2 bases to trimming and J lost 0 bases, with 14 bases between them. CDR3 residues: CASSYETGSHSNQPQHF. The CDR3 DNA is TGTGCCAGCAGTTACGAGACAGGATCTCATAGCAATCAGCCCCAGCATTTT.

The chain has TRBV28 and TRBJ1-1, with 7 bases fitting TRBD1. J lost 12 bases, V lost 3 bases, and 10 bases had no gene match. This CDR3 is built from 13 residues. Germline values: CDR1 MDHEN, CDR2 SYDVKM. The CDR3 here is CASSFGPRDRSFF. CDR3 DNA sequence: TGTGCCAGCAGTTTCGGGCCCCGGGACAGATCTTTCTTT.

The CDR3 DNA is TGTGCCAGCAGTTACGACAGGGGTGACCCTGAAGCTTTCTTT. It yields the protein CASSYDRGDPEAFF. The chain links TRBV6-2 or TRBV6-3 to TRBJ1-1; 8 bases align to TRBD1. The CDR3 consists of 14 residues. Germline values: CDR1 MNHEY, CDR2 SVGEGT. J lost 6 bases, V lost 2 bases, and 5 bases had no gene match.

V gene TRBV11-3 combines with J gene TRBJ1-6, with D possibly being TRBD1 (6 bases). Trimming pared 5 bases from V and 9 bases from J, leaving 14 bases between. This CDR3 is 14 amino acids long. Germline V gives CDR1 SGHNT, CDR2 YENEEA. CDR3 region: CASSPGTSSSPLHF. CDR3 bases: TGTGCCAGCAGCCCAGGGACAAGTTCTTCACCCCTCCACTTT.

This chain connects TRBV19 to TRBJ1-4, with D uncertain. The CDR3 loop spans 12 amino acids. V shed 8 bases and J shed 7 bases, with 11 bases lying between them. Germline values: CDR1 LNHDA, CDR2 SQIVND (reference sequence). The CDR3 nucleotides read TGTGCCAGTTTCAGGATAGGTGAAAAACTGTTTTTT. Protein product: CASFRIGEKLFF.

J is TRBJ2-7 and V is TRBV4-1; 11 nucleotides match TRBD1. Germline V gene data show CDR1 as MGHRA and CDR2 as YSYEKL. Germline trimming cut 0 bases from V and 6 bases from J; bases unmatched to any gene: 10. This CDR3 has 17 residues. The CDR3 nucleotides are TGCGCCAGCAGCCAAGATCGTGTCTCCGGGACAGGGGGCGAGCAGTACTTC. Translation gives CASSQDRVSGTGGEQYF.

V usage is TRBV6-5 and J usage is TRBJ2-7; TRBD1 might be the D (7 bases). V was clipped by 6 bases and J by 2 bases, with 14 bases between them. From germline, CDR1 is MNHEY and CDR2 SVGAGI. CDR3 size: 14 residues. The CDR3 loop is CASRRQGGAYEQYF. In DNA form, the CDR3 reads TGTGCCAGCAGGAGACAGGGAGGTGCCTACGAGCAGTACTTC.

The genes are TRBV7-2 and TRBJ1-1; D might be TRBD1 (5 bases). CDR1 SGHTA and CDR2 FQGNSA come from the germline V gene. V was clipped by 2 bases and J by 4 bases, with 8 bases between them. The length of the CDR3 is 13 residues. The CDR3 coding sequence is TGTGCCAGCAGCTTATTAGGGGTCACTGAAGCTTTCTTT. Protein sequence: CASSLLGVTEAFF.

The chain combines TRBV2 with TRBJ2-1; 7 nucleotides align to TRBD2. Germline assignment: CDR1 SNHLY and CDR2 FYNNEI. CDR3 length: 14 amino acids. J lost 8 bases, V lost 8 bases, and 12 bases had no gene match. CDR3 protein: CASEDPGGTHEQFF. In nucleotides, the CDR3 is TGTGCCAGCGAAGACCCGGGGGGAACCCATGAGCAGTTCTTC.

Of note for this clone: Other nucleotide sequences from this sample produce the same CDR3. The chain is built from TRBV7-2 and TRBJ2-7; unclear D gene. CDR1 and CDR2 (germline): SGHTA, FQGNSA. CDR3 length: 13 amino acids. Trimming took off 3 bases at V and 0 bases at J, with 6 bases between the two ends. The CDR3 nucleotides are TGTGCCAGCAGCTTGGCCAGCTCCTACGAGCAGTACTTC. Protein: CASSLASSYEQYF.

This chain connects TRBV4-3 to TRBJ1-2; TRBD1 might be the D (5 bases). Trimming left V 3 bases short and J 4 bases short, with 15 bases between. The CDR3 is 15 amino acids. Germline lookup yields CDR1 LGHNA and CDR2 YSLEER. Here the CDR3 DNA reads TGCGCCAGCAGCCAGATGCGGGGGTATGGCTATGGCTACACCTTC. Translation gives CASSQMRGYGYGYTF.

This rearrangement joins TRBV7-3 to TRBJ1-1; 8 positions match TRBD1. The CDR3 is made up of 13 amino acids. In germline, CDR1 is SGHTA, CDR2 FQGTGA. Trimming cost V 2 bases and J 9 bases; bases outside gene matches: 5. The CDR3 is CASSLDRGGKAFF. As DNA, the CDR3 is TGTGCCAGCAGCTTAGACAGGGGCGGGAAAGCTTTCTTT.

The V call is TRBV6-4, the J call TRBJ2-1; 11 nucleotides align to TRBD2. The ends lost 3 bases at V and 8 bases at J; junction bases unmatched: 3. Germline V lookup: CDR1 MRHNA, CDR2 SNTAGT. This CDR3 spans 14 amino acids. In DNA, the CDR3 is TGTGCCAGCAGTGAAACTAGCGGGAGCTATGAGCAGTTCTTC. This sequence encodes CASSETSGSYEQFF.